Listed below are T cell receptor beta chains from one sample, sequenced in a study of cytomegalovirus exposure and HLA in healthy donors. Data came from immunoSEQ multiplex PCR; TCRdb stores just in-frame clones and leaves some out. Of 350,000 or so clones in the sample, 80% to 90% were seen once. Material for sequencing was PBMCs. The receptors here all came from a woman under 30 in good health and CMV-seronegative. Each CDR3 is given with its conserved first and last residue. A D gene is named only where the DNA matches it firmly. The size entry is marked missing in some rows and otherwise reads once, few, many or a size class.

j_call | v_call | clone_size | d_call | cdr3_nt | cdr3_aa
TRBJ2-7 | TRBV7-7 | once | TRBD1 | TGTGCCAGCAGCGTAAGGACAGGGGACGAGCAGTACTTC | CASSVRTGDEQYF
TRBJ1-5 | TRBV5-8 | once | NA | TGTGCCAGCGGAGAATCGGGTGGAATCGGGGCCCAGCATTTT | CASGESGGIGAQHF
TRBJ2-1 | TRBV4-3 | NA | TRBD2 | TGCGCCAGCAGCCAAGTTTACGGGGGGAATGAGCAGTTCTTC | CASSQVYGGNEQFF
TRBJ1-4 | TRBV27 | NA | TRBD1 | TGTGCCAGCAGTCCAGACAGGGGAATTGAAAAACTGTTTTTT | CASSPDRGIEKLFF
TRBJ2-7 | TRBV2 | NA | NA | TGTGCCAGCGGCCTTTTGGGCATCTCCTACGAGCAGTACTTC | CASGLLGISYEQYF
TRBJ2-5 | TRBV6-5 | NA | TRBD1 | TGTGCCAGCAGTTATTTTGGGACAGCACAAGAGACCCAGTACTTC | CASSYFGTAQETQYF
TRBJ2-2 | TRBV6-1 | once | NA | TGTGCCAGCAGTGTCGTCCCAAACGGGAACACCGGGGAGCTGTTTTTT | CASSVVPNGNTGELFF
TRBJ1-1 | TRBV29-1 | few | TRBD1 | TGCAGCGTTGACGGTGGGACAGCAATTGAAGCTTTCTTT | CSVDGGTAIEAFF
TRBJ2-5 | TRBV9 | NA | TRBD1 | TGTGCCAGCAGCGTTGGGACAGGGGATCGGGAGACCCAGTACTTC | CASSVGTGDRETQYF
TRBJ2-3 | TRBV11-1 | once | TRBD2 | TGTGCCAGCAGCAAGGGACTAGCGGGAGACGGGGGCGCAGATACGCAGTATTTT | CASSKGLAGDGGADTQYF
TRBJ2-1 | TRBV2 | once | TRBD2 | TGTGCCAGCAGTCCGGGACTAGCGGGAGCTGGTGAGCAGTTCTTC | CASSPGLAGAGEQFF
TRBJ1-5 | TRBV28 | NA | NA | TGTGCCAGCAGTTTTCCCAGGGCGGAAAATCAGCCCCAGCATTTT | CASSFPRAENQPQHF
TRBJ2-1 | TRBV11-2 | NA | NA | TGTGCCAGCAGCGAAGGGACTCCGTACAATGAGCAGTTCTTC | CASSEGTPYNEQFF
TRBJ2-7 | TRBV28 | NA | TRBD1 | TGTGCCAGCAGTGGAGTGGGACAGGGTGTCCACGAGCAGTACTTC | CASSGVGQGVHEQYF
TRBJ1-5 | TRBV18 | NA | TRBD1 | TGTGCCAGCTCACGCGGGACAGGGGGCAATCAGCCCCAGCATTTT | CASSRGTGGNQPQHF
TRBJ2-7 | TRBV27 | few | NA | TGTGCCAGCAGGGATGACGGGGGACCCTACGAGCAGTACTTC | CASRDDGGPYEQYF
TRBJ2-7 | TRBV13 | NA | TRBD2 | TGTGCCAGCAGGAGTGCCGGGACTAGCTCCTCCTACGAGCAGTACTTC | CASRSAGTSSSYEQYF
TRBJ1-5 | TRBV6-5 | NA | NA | TGTGCCAGCAGTAGGGGCCCCAATCAGCCCCAGCATTTT | CASSRGPNQPQHF
TRBJ2-3 | TRBV5-1 | NA | NA | TGCGCCAGCAGGGTGGCGGGCCTTAGCACAGATACGCAGTATTTT | CASRVAGLSTDTQYF
TRBJ2-1 | TRBV4-2 | NA | NA | TGTGCCAGCAGCCAAGCGGCCGCTCAGGATTACAATGAGCAGTTCTTC | CASSQAAAQDYNEQFF
TRBJ1-2 | TRBV19 | NA | TRBD1 | TGTGCCAGTAGTACAACAGGGGGAAGCTATGGCTACACCTTC | CASSTTGGSYGYTF
TRBJ2-5 | TRBV20-1 | NA | NA | TGCAGTACCCCCGCCGGGGGGACCCAGTACTTC | CSTPAGGTQYF
TRBJ1-5 | TRBV7-2 | NA | NA | TGTGCCAGCAGTGACGGACAGTACGATCAGCCCCAGCATTTT | CASSDGQYDQPQHF
TRBJ2-7 | TRBV28 | NA | TRBD1 | TGTGCCAGCAGCAATAGACAGGGAACGGTCGGAGGACACGGCGGTTACGAGCAGTACTTC | CASSNRQGTVGGHGGYEQYF
TRBJ2-5 | TRBV27 | NA | TRBD2 | TGTGCCAGCAGTTCACTACTAGCGGGCCAAGAGACCCAGTACTTC | CASSSLLAGQETQYF
TRBJ1-4 | TRBV5-6 | NA | NA | TGTGCCAGCAGCCGATCATACAGGGAGGAAAAACTGTTTTTT | CASSRSYREEKLFF
TRBJ2-7 | TRBV18 | NA | NA | TGTGCCAGCTCACCACCAAGGGGGACCTACGAGCAGTACTTC | CASSPPRGTYEQYF
TRBJ1-2 | TRBV4-3 | NA | NA | TGCGCCAGCAGCCTTCACATCGGAGGCAGCGGAAACTATGGCTACACCTTC | CASSLHIGGSGNYGYTF
TRBJ2-3 | TRBV14 | NA | TRBD2 | TGTGCCAGCAGCCTACTAGCGGATACGCAGTATTTT | CASSLLADTQYF
TRBJ2-7 | TRBV19 | NA | TRBD2 | TGTGCCAGTAGTATAGACGCTAGCGGCTACGAGCAGTACTTC | CASSIDASGYEQYF
TRBJ2-1 | TRBV28 | NA | NA | TGTGCCAGCTGCCAGGGTGGGTTTAACAATGAGCAGTTCTTC | CASCQGGFNNEQFF
TRBJ2-1 | TRBV9 | once | TRBD2 | TGTGCCAGCAGCTCCCGACTAGCGGGAGCAGTGGGTTATGAGCAGTTCTTC | CASSSRLAGAVGYEQFF
TRBJ2-7 | TRBV2 | NA | NA | TGTGCCAGCGGCGGGGCGGGAAGCTCCTACGAGCAGTACTTC | CASGGAGSSYEQYF